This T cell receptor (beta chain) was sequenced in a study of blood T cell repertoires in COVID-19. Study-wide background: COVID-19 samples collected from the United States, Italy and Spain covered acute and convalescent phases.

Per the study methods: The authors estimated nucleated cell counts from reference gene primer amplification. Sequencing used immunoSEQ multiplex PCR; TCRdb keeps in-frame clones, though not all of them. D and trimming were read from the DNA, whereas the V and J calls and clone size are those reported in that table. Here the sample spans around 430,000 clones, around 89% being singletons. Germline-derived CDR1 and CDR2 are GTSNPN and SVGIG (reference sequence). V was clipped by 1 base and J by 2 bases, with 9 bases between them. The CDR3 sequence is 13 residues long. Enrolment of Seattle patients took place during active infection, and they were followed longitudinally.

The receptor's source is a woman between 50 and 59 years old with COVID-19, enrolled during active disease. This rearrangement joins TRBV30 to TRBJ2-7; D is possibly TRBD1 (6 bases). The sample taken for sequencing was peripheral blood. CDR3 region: CAWSGQVPYEQYF. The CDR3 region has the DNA TGTGCCTGGAGTGGACAGGTTCCCTACGAGCAGTACTTC.